This T cell receptor beta chain stems from a study of spatial heterogeneity in lung cancer. Time point indicated: blood at routine non-recurrence follow-up after resection. Between the trimmed V and J ends, which lost 3 bases and 3 bases, there was a span of 20 bases. The germline gives CDR1 SEHNR, CDR2 FQNEAQ (reference sequence). The CDR3 spans 17 residues. Points on this clonotype: Just one base apart from a much larger clone, this may be a read error.

MiXCR, run by TCRdb on the 5' RACE reads, gives a single entry per CDR3 protein. The data show 55,000 to 75,000 distinct CDR3 sequences, with nearly 9% seen just once and under 2.5% held by the top ten. This specimen consisted of PBMCs, obtained at follow-up. This clonotype was obtained from a female donor with early-stage non-small cell lung cancer. This chain connects TRBV7-9 to TRBJ1-1; the D gene is possibly TRBD1 (5 bases). Written as DNA, the CDR3 is TGTGCCAGCAGCTTGGCAGGGAACCGGTTGTTGGACACTGAAGCTTTCTTT. This translates into CASSLAGNRLLDTEAFF.